The sequence of this T cell receptor beta chain was determined in a study of Ad26.COV2.S vaccination and SARS-CoV-2 variants. Study-level information: Ad26.COV2.S given intramuscularly, once or twice 56 days apart.

Treatment described: around 19 received Ad26.COV2.S at low or high dose, single or two shots; roughly five received placebo; per-sample allocation not given. After the first vaccine or placebo injection, samples were drawn on day 63. TCRdb's copy holds only in-frame clones and misses some; the assay was immunoSEQ multiplex PCR. This sample yields 300,000 to 350,000 clones, of which about 86% are seen a single time; more than 1.5% belongs to the top ten. This CDR3 region has 16 residues. CDR1 and CDR2 from the germline V gene are MNHEY and SMNVEV (reference sequence). Deletions cut 3 bases from V and 7 bases from J, with 19 bases between.

The receptor was isolated from a person aged 18-65 years who received the Ad26.COV2.S COVID-19 vaccine or a placebo. J is TRBJ1-3 and V is TRBV27; D uncertain. Specimen: peripheral blood, collected in a trial of Ad26.COV2.S vaccine versus placebo. In DNA form, the CDR3 reads TGTGCCAGCAGTTTTACAACAGAGATGCGCAGGAACACCATATATTTT. Translating gives CASSFTTEMRRNTIYF.